This T cell receptor beta chain emerged from a study of metastatic and nonmetastatic thyroid tumors. Study information: Both malignant and benign thyroid patients supplied peripheral blood and tumor or nodule tissue samples, across which the repertoires of these patients were then compared. Study-level points and caveats: TCR beta diversity was reportedly significantly higher in malignant thyroid tumors than benign nodules, in blood and tumor.

Sample share makes this clone medium-sized. Its cognate antigen is unknown. Thyroid surgery was performed in patients who had received no treatment beforehand. In the original analysis: Between-group CDR3 differences, defined by clinicopathological status, yielded a distant-metastasis classifier for papillary thyroid cancer. With MiXCR, TCRdb reprocessed the PCR reads. TCRdb, not the original authors, processed these V and J calls. In the table there are about 9,900 clones, roughly 11% of which are singletons. The CDR3 has 15 residues. With V trimmed by 8 bases and J by 4 bases, 10 bases remained unmatched. From germline, CDR1 is MDHEN and CDR2 SYDVKM.

This clonotype was obtained from a female donor with papillary thyroid cancer or a benign thyroid nodule (not recorded which). Some clones in this sample may be carry-over from other donors' samples. The chain is built from TRBV28 and TRBJ1-2, with 10 positions matching TRBD1. Sample: tumor tissue. The CDR3 DNA reads TGTGCCAGCGGGACGTCGGGACAGGGGCCCTATGGCTACACCTTC. Translating gives CASGTSGQGPYGYTF.